This passage covers 14 T cell receptor beta chains from one sample sequenced in a study of T cell clonality in common variable immunodeficiency. The assay was immunoSEQ multiplex PCR, and TCRdb's table has in-frame clones only and misses some. The repertoire has about 42,000 clones, none seen only once; the ten largest take 5.5% to 7%. These receptors' antigens are unknown. Study outcomes and limitations: Fewer deletions and N-nucleotide insertions were reportedly seen in common variable immunodeficiency TCR beta sequences.

Sequencing was performed on peripheral blood mononuclear cells. The receptors stem from a human donor with common variable immunodeficiency.

This clone was picked up a small number of times. Read data end 3 residues before the CDR3 end; the end is taken from the germline J gene. The chain is built from TRBV7-8 and TRBJ2-1, with 8 bases that match TRBD2. CDR3 length equals 16 residues. Germline V CDR1 and CDR2: SGHVS, FQNEAQ. The trim removed 1 base at V and 4 bases at J, leaving 6 bases unmatched. Incomplete CDR3 DNA: TGTGCCAGCAGCTTAGGTTTAGCGGGGCTATACAATGAG. Translation gives CASSLGLAGLYNE. In full, the CDR3 is CASSLGLAGLYNEQFF.

This clone was found many times. The read is 3 residues too short to cover the CDR3 end, so that end is filled in from the germline J gene. This chain joins TRBV20-1 and TRBJ1-1; 9 nucleotides match TRBD1. V dropped 2 bases and J dropped 5; count of bases not matched to a gene: 6. This CDR3 is 14 amino acids long. Germline CDR1 is DFQATT and CDR2 is SNEGSKA (reference sequence). The sequenced CDR3 bases are TGCAGTGCTAGATCGAGGACAGGGGTGACTGAA. It is translated as CSARSRTGVTE. The CDR3 reads in full as CSARSRTGVTEAFF.

This clone was counted at least ten times. The read falls 3 residues short of the CDR3 end, and the missing part is taken from the germline J gene. The V and J genes are TRBV29-1 and TRBJ1-2; the D is unclear. The CDR3 covers 13 residues. V lost 3 bases to trimming and J lost 5 bases, with 13 bases between them. Germline CDR1 reads SQVTM; CDR2 reads ANQGSEA. The CDR3 sequence is CSVDSASVYGYTF. The CDR3 DNA, read in part, is TGCAGCGTTGACAGCGCGTCCGTATATGGC.

This clone has ten or more counts. The CDR3 goes on 3 residues after the read ends, and that part is filled in from the germline J gene. V gene TRBV5-1 combines with J gene TRBJ1-1; no clear D. This CDR3 is 13 amino acids long. Germline-derived CDR1 and CDR2 are SGHRS and YFSETQ. V lost 0 bases and J lost 0, with 3 bases in between. This CDR3 is CASSLEVNTEAFF. The CDR3 bases that were read are TGCGCCAGCAGCTTGGAGGTGAACACTGAA. Full variable domain (missing parts from reference TRBV5-1 and TRBJ1-1): KAGVTQTPRYLIKTRGQQVTLSCSPISGHRSVSWYQQTPGQGLQFLFEYFSETQRNKGNFPGRFSGRQFSNSRSEMNVSTLELGDSALYLCASSLEVNTEAFFGQGTRLTVV.

A few counts support this clone. The DNA ends 3 residues before the CDR3 does, and the rest of the CDR3 is filled in from the germline J gene. The rearrangement uses TRBV30 and TRBJ2-6, with D unresolved. Trimming left V 3 bases short and J 4 bases short, with 4 bases between. The CDR3 extends over 12 amino acids. From germline, CDR1 is GTSNPN and CDR2 SVGIG (reference sequence). The part of the CDR3 DNA that was read is TGTGCCTGGAGCTCCGGGGCCAACGTC. It specifies CAWSSGANV. The full CDR3 protein is CAWSSGANVLTF.

On this clone: With the read ending 3 residues before the CDR3 end, the germline J gene is used to fill in that end. The gene calls are TRBV2 and TRBJ2-7; possibly TRBD1 for D (6 bases). V lost 6 bases to trimming and J lost 0 bases, with 9 bases between them. This CDR3 comprises 13 residues. Germline V lookup: CDR1 SNHLY, CDR2 FYNNEI. CDR3 in amino acids: CASSRDISYEQYF. The sequenced CDR3 bases are TGTGCCAGCAGCCGGGACATCTCCTACGAG.

In this sample, this clone turned up many times. The read comes to an end 3 residues before the CDR3 does, leaving the germline J gene to fill in the end. The rearrangement joins TRBV19 to TRBJ2-1; D possibly corresponds to TRBD2 (5 bases). Germline V gene sequence: CDR1 LNHDA, CDR2 SQIVND (reference sequence). This CDR3 is built from 13 residues. V lost 4 bases and J lost 7, with 11 bases in between. CDR3 DNA (partial): TGTGCCAGTAGTAGGTCAGGACTTAATGAG. This sequence encodes CASSRSGLNE. The complete CDR3 reads CASSRSGLNEQFF.

In this sample, this clone is medium-sized. The read finishes 3 residues shy of the CDR3 end, and the germline J gene is used to complete it. The sample has other DNA sequences that encode this CDR3 too. The V call is TRBV19, the J call TRBJ1-1, with D maybe TRBD1 (5 bases). Germline V lookup: CDR1 LNHDA, CDR2 SQIVND (reference sequence). Trimming stripped 3 bases from V and 1 base from J, with 9 bases between. This CDR3 is 14 amino acids long. CDR3 bases read: TGTGCCAGTAGTATGTGGGGCGAGAACACTGAA. Translated, it gives CASSMWGENTE. The entire CDR3 protein is CASSMWGENTEAFF. Variable domain in full (rest from reference TRBV19 and TRBJ1-1): DGGITQSPKYLFRKEGQNVTLSCEQNLNHDAMYWYRQDPGQGLRLIYYSQIVNDFQKGDIAEGYSVSREKKESFPLTVTSAQKNPTAFYLCASSMWGENTEAFFGQGTRLTVV.

Many counts were recorded for this clone. From the germline J gene comes the end of the CDR3, since the read stops 3 residues before it. The V gene is TRBV10-3, the J gene TRBJ1-1; 7 bases line up with TRBD1. CDR1 and CDR2 from the germline V gene are ENHRY and SYGVKD. V gave up 2 bases and J gave up 4 bases; unmatched junction bases: 4. This CDR3 has 14 amino acids. The sequenced CDR3 bases are TGTGCCATCAGTGAGAGAGGGGGCGTCACTGAA. It codes for CAISERGGVTE. In full, the CDR3 is CAISERGGVTEAFF.

This clone has more than one count but fewer than ten. The read terminates 3 residues before the CDR3 end, so the remaining end is supplied by the germline J gene. This chain uses TRBV6-2 or TRBV6-3 with TRBJ2-7; D gene ambiguous. Germline V lookup: CDR1 MNHEY, CDR2 SVGEGT. The CDR3 is 14 residues long. The V gene lost 6 bases and the J gene lost 3 bases, with 15 bases spanning the gap. CDR3 sequence: CASSRDSLSYEQYF. The part of the CDR3 DNA that was read is TGTGCCAGCAGCCGCGATTCCTTAAGCTACGAG.

This clone was counted between two and nine times. The read terminates 3 residues ahead of where the CDR3 ends, so the germline J gene completes it. J is TRBJ2-7 and V is TRBV20-1; a possible D gene is TRBD1 (6 bases). Looked up from germline, CDR1 is DFQATT and CDR2 is SNEGSKA (reference sequence). This CDR3 is 15 amino acids long. V was shortened by 3 bases and J by 1 base, with 16 bases between the two germline ends. CDR3 in amino acids: CSARDPGQTSYEQYF. The part of the CDR3 DNA that was read is TGCAGTGCTAGGGACCCGGGACAAACTTCCTACGAG.

This clone was observed at least ten times. Sequencing ends 3 residues short of the CDR3 end; the germline J gene provides the rest. V usage is TRBV2 and J usage is TRBJ2-2, with 10 bases identical to TRBD2. The CDR3 runs 14 residues. After removal of 8 bases from V and 6 bases from J, the junction contained 6 bases not matched to a gene. Germline lookup yields CDR1 SNHLY and CDR2 FYNNEI. The CDR3 loop reads CASLSGRAPGELFF. CDR3 DNA, as far as it was read: TGTGCCAGCCTCAGCGGGAGGGCTCCCGGGGAG. Drawing the rest from reference TRBV2 and TRBJ2-2, the complete variable domain is EPEVTQTPSHQVTQMGQEVILRCVPISNHLYFYWYRQILGQKVEFLVSFYNNEISEKSEIFDDQFSVERPDGSNFTLKIRSTKLEDSAMYFCASLSGRAPGELFFGEGSRLTVL.

This clone was seen only a few times. The observed sequence ends 3 residues before the CDR3 terminus, with the missing tail filled in from the germline J gene. The gene calls are TRBV6-1 and TRBJ2-5; 7 positions match TRBD1. From germline, CDR1 is MNHNS and CDR2 SASEGT. V trimming: 2 bases; J trimming: 4 bases; junction bases outside the gene matches: 1. The CDR3 spans 13 residues. The sequenced CDR3 bases are TGTGCCAGCAGTGAAAACAGGGGAGAGACC. Amino acids: CASSENRGET. The CDR3 as a whole reads CASSENRGETQYF.

This clone was recorded at least ten times. Read sequence stops 3 residues before the CDR3 end, and the germline J gene provides the missing end. The chain couples TRBV5-4 to TRBJ2-3; D call uncertain. From germline, CDR1 is SGHNT and CDR2 YYREEE (reference sequence). Trimming left V 2 bases short and J 0 bases short, with 4 bases between. The CDR3 extends over 13 amino acids. The CDR3 loop is CASSFISTDTQYF. The sequenced part of the CDR3 DNA is TGTGCCAGCAGCTTTATTAGCACAGATACG.